Listed here are 26 T cell receptor beta chains from one sample, sequenced in a study of shared clonotypes between healthy human individuals. Clones were sequenced by immunoSEQ multiplex PCR, and TCRdb holds only the in-frame ones, with some missing. The repertoire holds some 2.3 million clones, with 93% as singletons. Input material: naive CD4+ T cells from PBMCs. Subset of the sample: CD45RA+ positively selected. Receptors were obtained from a man aged 18 to 29 in good health. Some clones in this sample may be carry-over from other donors' samples.

The chain uses TRBV5-1 and TRBJ2-1; tentatively, D is TRBD2 (5 bases). This CDR3 is 13 amino acids long. Trimming took 2 bases from V and 8 from J, leaving 11 bases between them. CDR1 and CDR2 from the germline V gene are SGHRS and YFSETQ. DNA of the CDR3: TGCGCCAGCAGCTTTCGGGAATCTGATGAGCAGTTCTTC. This gives the protein CASSFRESDEQFF.

The chain recombines TRBV27 with TRBJ2-4; D call uncertain. This CDR3 contains 14 residues. Trimming took off 5 bases at V and 1 base at J, with 9 bases between the two ends. CDR1 and CDR2 (germline): MNHEY, SMNVEV (reference sequence). CDR3 bases: TGTGCCAGCAGTCCAACATGGGCCAAAAACATTCAGTACTTC. Its translation is CASSPTWAKNIQYF.

The genes are TRBV5-4 and TRBJ2-7; weak D call: TRBD2 (6 bases). This CDR3 contains 13 residues. Germline CDR1 reads SGHNT; CDR2 reads YYREEE (reference sequence). V dropped 0 bases and J dropped 7 bases, with 11 bases sitting between them. The CDR3 loop reads CASSLGASVEQYF. The DNA for the CDR3 is TGTGCCAGCAGCTTGGGGGCTAGCGTTGAGCAGTACTTC. The whole variable domain, remainder taken from reference TRBV5-4 and TRBJ2-7, is ETGVTQSPTHLIKTRGQQVTLRCSSQSGHNTVSWYQQALGQGPQFIFQYYREEENGRGNFPPRFSGLQFPNYSSELNVNALELDDSALYLCASSLGASVEQYFGPGTRLTVT.

The chain is built from TRBV18 and TRBJ2-1, with 11 bases fitting TRBD2. With V trimmed by 3 bases and J by 9 bases, 13 bases remained unmatched. CDR1 and CDR2 from the germline V gene are KGHSH and LQKENI. The CDR3 is made up of 17 amino acids. CDR3 region: CASSPPDLAGGVGEQFF. The CDR3, as DNA: TGTGCCAGCTCACCCCCAGATTTAGCGGGAGGGGTTGGTGAGCAGTTCTTC.

The rearrangement uses TRBV5-6 and TRBJ2-3; D may be TRBD2 (6 bases). The length of the CDR3 is 16 residues. Per germline, CDR1 SGHDT and CDR2 YYEEEE. Between the trimmed V and J ends, which lost 0 bases and 4 bases, there was a span of 15 bases. The chain's CDR3 is CASSLGLPGASDTQYF. CDR3 bases: TGTGCCAGCAGCTTGGGGTTGCCGGGAGCTTCAGATACGCAGTATTTT.

This chain joins TRBV4-3 and TRBJ1-1; tentatively, D is TRBD1 (6 bases). Germline values: CDR1 LGHNA, CDR2 YSLEER. CDR3 length equals 14 residues. V was pared by 3 bases and J by 1 base, with 9 bases between. Here the CDR3 reads CASSQGQANTEAFF. CDR3 sequence (DNA): TGCGCCAGCAGCCAGGGACAAGCGAACACTGAAGCTTTCTTT.

V gene TRBV7-3 combines with J gene TRBJ2-6, with D tentatively TRBD1 (7 bases). Germline CDR1 reads SGHTA; CDR2 reads FQGTGA. The CDR3 runs 19 residues. V lost 5 bases and J 1 base, leaving 21 bases between the germline ends. Here the CDR3 reads CASSPGGLRFFSGANVLTF. Here the CDR3 DNA reads TGTGCCAGCAGCCCAGGGGGACTGCGTTTTTTTTCTGGGGCCAACGTCCTGACTTTC.

This sequence joins TRBV12-5 and TRBJ2-4; 9 nucleotides agree with TRBD2. The CDR3 runs to 22 residues. The V gene's germline CDR1 is LGHNT and CDR2 FRNRAP. Trimming removed 0 bases from V and 0 bases from J; junction bases left unmatched: 18. The CDR3 DNA is TGTGCTAGTGGTTTGGTAATTCAGGGGGAGCGGGAGGAACCTTTAGCCAAAAACATTCAGTACTTC. Translation gives CASGLVIQGEREEPLAKNIQYF. Drawing the rest from reference TRBV12-5 and TRBJ2-4, the complete variable domain is DARVTQTPRHKVTEMGQEVTMRCQPILGHNTVFWYRQTMMQGLELLAYFRNRAPLDDSGMPKDRFSAEMPDATLATLKIQPSEPRDSAVYFCASGLVIQGEREEPLAKNIQYFGAGTRLSVL.

This clone appeared a single time. The V gene is TRBV20-1, the J gene TRBJ2-3, with TRBD1 matching over 8 bases. This CDR3 contains 11 residues. After removal of 6 bases from V and 9 bases from J, the junction contained 5 bases not matched to a gene. From germline, CDR1 is DFQATT and CDR2 SNEGSKA (reference sequence). CDR3 loop: CSASRGRTQYF. The DNA for the CDR3 is TGCAGTGCAAGCAGGGGGCGCACGCAGTATTTT.

This clone was counted once. The junction departs from germline at one end; a sequencing error may be responsible. CDR3 sequence (DNA): TGTGCCAGCAGTTCCCCGATGGGGCTTCTCTTC. This sequence encodes CASSSPMGLLF. The V gene is TRBV28, the J gene TRBJ2-7; maybe TRBD1 (5 bases). Germline V gene data show CDR1 as MDHEN and CDR2 as SYDVKM. The CDR3 contains 11 residues.

The chain couples TRBV19 to TRBJ2-3, with D unresolved. The CDR3 sequence is 14 residues long. Germline CDR1 is LNHDA and CDR2 is SQIVND (reference sequence). With 1 base removed from V and 2 bases from J, the gap between germline ends came to 7 bases. The CDR3 protein is CASSIASNTDTQYF. DNA of the CDR3: TGTGCCAGTAGTATAGCCAGTAACACAGATACGCAGTATTTT.

This rearrangement joins TRBV7-7 to TRBJ2-2, with 7 nucleotides matching TRBD2. J lost 1 base, V lost 5 bases, and 1 base had no gene match. Germline V gene data show CDR1 as SSHAT and CDR2 as FNYEAQ (reference sequence). The length of the CDR3 is 14 residues. CDR3 bases: TGTGCCAGCAGCAGCGGGGTGAACACCGGGGAGCTGTTTTTT. It is translated as CASSSGVNTGELFF.

This clone is a singleton in its sample. The chain recombines TRBV4-1 with TRBJ2-3, with a tentative D call TRBD2 (5 bases). The V end was cut by 0 bases, the J end by 6 bases, with 22 bases between. The CDR3 is 18 amino acids. Germline V CDR1 and CDR2: MGHRA, YSYEKL. The CDR3: CASSQEREKTKRRDTQYF. The CDR3 bases are TGCGCCAGCAGCCAAGAGAGGGAGAAGACCAAAAGGCGGGATACGCAGTATTTT.

V gene TRBV7-9 combines with J gene TRBJ1-2, with no clear D. Trimming pared 5 bases from V and 5 bases from J, leaving 12 bases between. In germline, CDR1 is SEHNR, CDR2 FQNEAQ (reference sequence). The CDR3 spans 13 residues. CDR3 nucleotide sequence: TGTGCCAGCAGCCCCCGAGGTCCATATGGCTACACCTTC. This sequence encodes CASSPRGPYGYTF.

A single count supports this clone. CDR3 sequence (DNA): TGTGCCACCAGCACCGGCGACAGGGAGGAGCAGTTCTTC. Encoded protein: CATSTGDREEQFF. This rearrangement joins TRBV15 to TRBJ2-1; 7 bases are shared with TRBD1. CDR3 size: 13 residues. J was trimmed by 10 bases and V by 4 bases; bases with no gene match: 7. Germline-derived CDR1 and CDR2 are LNHNV and YYDKDF (reference sequence).

V is TRBV27 and J is TRBJ1-4; D gene uncertain. The CDR3 has 15 amino acids. Trimming took off 5 bases at V and 0 bases at J, with 10 bases between the two ends. Germline V gives CDR1 MNHEY, CDR2 SMNVEV (reference sequence). The CDR3 coding sequence is TGTGCCAGCAGTCAACGGACGGCAACTAATGAAAAACTGTTTTTT. Translating it yields CASSQRTATNEKLFF.

This clone was seen a handful of times. The sample carries other DNA sequences with the same CDR3. The chain joins TRBV5-1 to TRBJ2-1, with 11 nucleotides matching TRBD2. This CDR3 has 15 amino acids. The V segment lost 0 bases and the J segment 4 bases; nucleotides outside the gene matches: 0. Per germline, CDR1 SGHRS and CDR2 YFSETQ. The chain's CDR3 is CASSLGLAGYNEQFF. CDR3 nucleotide sequence: TGCGCCAGCAGCTTGGGACTAGCGGGGTACAATGAGCAGTTCTTC. The full variable domain, rest sourced from reference TRBV5-1 and TRBJ2-1, is KAGVTQTPRYLIKTRGQQVTLSCSPISGHRSVSWYQQTPGQGLQFLFEYFSETQRNKGNFPGRFSGRQFSNSRSEMNVSTLELGDSALYLCASSLGLAGYNEQFFGPGTRLTVL.

V gene TRBV6-5 combines with J gene TRBJ1-5; D gene uncertain. Germline V CDR1 and CDR2: MNHEY, SVGAGI. This CDR3 contains 15 residues. Trimming removed 2 bases at V and 9 bases at J, with 17 bases between. The DNA for the CDR3 is TGTGCCAGCAGTTACCGGGAGGGCAGGCTATGGCCCCAGCATTTT. The encoded protein is CASSYREGRLWPQHF.

The J gene is TRBJ1-1, the V gene TRBV6-1; D call uncertain. This CDR3 has 12 amino acids. The V end lost 7 bases, the J end lost 7 bases, and 13 bases lay between the germline ends. The germline V gene has CDR1 MNHNS and CDR2 SASEGT. CDR3 region: CASIHPVGEAFF. DNA of the CDR3: TGTGCCAGCATCCATCCGGTGGGTGAAGCTTTCTTT.

Comments on this clone: The same CDR3 arises from other DNA sequences in this sample as well. The chain employs TRBV5-1 and TRBJ2-7; D may correspond to TRBD1 or TRBD2 (5 bases each). The CDR3 consists of 12 residues. Trimming took off 4 bases at V and 7 bases at J, with 12 bases between the two ends. Germline V gene lookup returns CDR1 SGHRS and CDR2 YFSETQ. The DNA for the CDR3 is TGCGCCAGCAGCCGGGAAGGGGTAGAGCAGTACTTC. Its translation is CASSREGVEQYF.

The DNA for the CDR3 is TGTGCCAGCAGCGCGGACCCCTCGAAGACTGAAGCTTTCTTT. Translation gives CASSADPSKTEAFF. This rearrangement joins TRBV28 to TRBJ1-1; D is unclear. The ends were cut back, 6 bases at V and 5 bases at J, with 16 bases in the middle. CDR1 and CDR2 (germline): MDHEN, SYDVKM. There are 14 residues in the CDR3.

J is TRBJ1-6 and V is TRBV30; 9 nucleotides agree with TRBD1. J was trimmed by 8 bases and V by 3 bases; bases with no gene match: 5. Germline V gene sequence: CDR1 GTSNPN, CDR2 SVGIG (reference sequence). The CDR3 totals 14 residues. The CDR3 DNA reads TGTGCCTGGAGCCTTACAGGGGGCGATTCACCCCTCCACTTT. Its protein product is CAWSLTGGDSPLHF.

The chain is built from TRBV5-1 and TRBJ1-1; TRBD1 matches at 9 bases. CDR3 length: 17 amino acids. Trimming cost V 4 bases and J 10 bases; bases outside gene matches: 20. Looked up from germline, CDR1 is SGHRS and CDR2 is YFSETQ. The CDR3 loop reads CASSQTVPGQGIRGAFF. CDR3 in DNA: TGCGCCAGCAGCCAAACGGTCCCGGGACAGGGTATCCGGGGAGCTTTCTTT.

This chain uses TRBV6-6 with TRBJ2-2; no clear D gene. The CDR3 is 15 amino acids. Germline values: CDR1 MNHNY, CDR2 SVGAGI (reference sequence). Trimming removed 2 bases at V and 0 bases at J, with 7 bases between. CDR3 protein: CASSYKQPNTGELFF. CDR3 nucleotide sequence: TGTGCCAGCAGTTACAAACAGCCGAACACCGGGGAGCTGTTTTTT.

The chain combines TRBV30 with TRBJ2-2; D is ambiguous. CDR1 GTSNPN and CDR2 SVGIG come from the germline V gene (reference sequence). This CDR3 contains 14 residues. V was pared by 8 bases and J by 1 base, with 14 bases between. The CDR3 sequence is CAGIPELNTGELFF. CDR3 bases: TGTGCCGGTATCCCGGAACTGAACACCGGGGAGCTGTTTTTT.

The chain has TRBV7-9 and TRBJ1-1; TRBD1 aligns across 7 bases. This CDR3 contains 11 residues. CDR1 and CDR2 from the germline V gene are SEHNR and FQNEAQ (reference sequence). With V trimmed by 5 bases and J by 11 bases, 5 bases remained unmatched. The CDR3 reads CASSPDRAAFF. The CDR3, as DNA: TGTGCCAGCAGCCCCGACAGGGCGGCTTTCTTT.